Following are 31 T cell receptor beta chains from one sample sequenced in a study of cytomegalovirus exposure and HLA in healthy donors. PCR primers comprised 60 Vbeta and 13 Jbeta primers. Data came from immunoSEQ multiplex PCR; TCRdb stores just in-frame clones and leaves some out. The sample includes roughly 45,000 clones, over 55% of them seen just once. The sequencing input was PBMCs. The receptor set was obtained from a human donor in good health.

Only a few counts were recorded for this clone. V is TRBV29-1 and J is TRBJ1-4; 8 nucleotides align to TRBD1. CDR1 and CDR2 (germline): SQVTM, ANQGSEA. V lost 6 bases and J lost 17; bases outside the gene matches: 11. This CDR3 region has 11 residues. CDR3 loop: CSVASEGQVFF. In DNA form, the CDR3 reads TGCAGCGTCGCTTCGGAGGGACAGGTTTTTTTT.

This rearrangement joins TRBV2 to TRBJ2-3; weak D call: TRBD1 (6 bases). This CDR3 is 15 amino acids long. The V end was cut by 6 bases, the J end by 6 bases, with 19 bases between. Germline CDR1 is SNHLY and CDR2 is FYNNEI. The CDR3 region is CASRKGEILTDTQYF. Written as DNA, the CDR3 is TGTGCCAGCAGAAAGGGGGAGATCCTCACGGATACGCAGTATTTT.

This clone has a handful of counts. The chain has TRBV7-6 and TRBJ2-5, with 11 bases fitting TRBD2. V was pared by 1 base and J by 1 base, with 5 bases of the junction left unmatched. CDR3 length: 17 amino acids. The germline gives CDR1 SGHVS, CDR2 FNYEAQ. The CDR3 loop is CASSLGLLAGGQETQYF. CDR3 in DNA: TGTGCCAGCAGCTTAGGCCTTCTAGCGGGGGGCCAAGAGACCCAGTACTTC.

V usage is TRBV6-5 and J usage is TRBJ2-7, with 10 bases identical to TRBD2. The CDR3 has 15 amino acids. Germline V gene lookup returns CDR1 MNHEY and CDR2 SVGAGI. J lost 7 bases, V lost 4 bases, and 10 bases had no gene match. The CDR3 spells CASSLQRGGSVEQYF. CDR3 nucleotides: TGTGCCAGCAGTTTACAGCGGGGGGGATCAGTGGAGCAGTACTTC.

Here the CDR3 DNA reads TGCGCCAGCAGCCAAGATAGCCACGAGCAGTACTTC. This sequence encodes CASSQDSHEQYF. The rearrangement joins TRBV4-1 to TRBJ2-7; D is uncertain. In germline, CDR1 is MGHRA, CDR2 YSYEKL. CDR3 length: 12 amino acids. The ends were cut back, 0 bases at V and 5 bases at J, with 5 bases in the middle.

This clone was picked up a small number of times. The CDR3 DNA reads TGTGCCAGCAGTTACGAGCAGGGCACACCCCTCCACTTT. This gives the protein CASSYEQGTPLHF. V is TRBV6-5 and J is TRBJ1-6, with a tentative D call TRBD1 (5 bases). Trimming left V 2 bases short and J 11 bases short, with 10 bases between. The CDR3 loop spans 13 amino acids. CDR1 is MNHEY, CDR2 SVGAGI, per germline.

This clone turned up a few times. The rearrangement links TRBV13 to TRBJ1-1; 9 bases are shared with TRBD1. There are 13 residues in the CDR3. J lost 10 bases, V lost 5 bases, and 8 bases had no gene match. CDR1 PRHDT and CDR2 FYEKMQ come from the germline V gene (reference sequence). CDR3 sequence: CASSPNRDRAAFF. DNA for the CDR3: TGTGCCAGCAGCCCCAACAGGGACAGGGCAGCTTTCTTT.

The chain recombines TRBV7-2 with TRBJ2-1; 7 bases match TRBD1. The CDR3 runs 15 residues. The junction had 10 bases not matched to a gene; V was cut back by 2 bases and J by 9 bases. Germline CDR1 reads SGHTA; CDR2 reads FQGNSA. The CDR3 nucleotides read TGTGCCAGCAGCTTAACCGGGACAGTAATTAGTGAGCAGTTCTTC. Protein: CASSLTGTVISEQFF.

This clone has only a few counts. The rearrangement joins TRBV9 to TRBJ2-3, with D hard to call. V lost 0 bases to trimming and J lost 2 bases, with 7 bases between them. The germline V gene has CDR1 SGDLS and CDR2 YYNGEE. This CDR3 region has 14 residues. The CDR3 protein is CASSVESYTDTQYF. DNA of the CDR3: TGTGCCAGCAGCGTAGAATCGTACACAGATACGCAGTATTTT.

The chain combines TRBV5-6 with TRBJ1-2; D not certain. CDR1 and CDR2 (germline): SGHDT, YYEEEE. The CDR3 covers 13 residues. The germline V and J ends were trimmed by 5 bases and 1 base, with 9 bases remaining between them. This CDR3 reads CASSTSDNYGYTF. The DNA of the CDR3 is TGTGCCAGCAGTACGAGCGATAACTATGGCTACACCTTC. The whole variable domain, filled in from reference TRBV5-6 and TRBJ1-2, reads DAGVTQSPTHLIKTRGQQVTLRCSPKSGHDTVSWYQQALGQGPQFIFQYYEEEERQRGNFPDRFSGHQFPNYSSELNVNALLLGDSALYLCASSTSDNYGYTFGSGTRLTVV.

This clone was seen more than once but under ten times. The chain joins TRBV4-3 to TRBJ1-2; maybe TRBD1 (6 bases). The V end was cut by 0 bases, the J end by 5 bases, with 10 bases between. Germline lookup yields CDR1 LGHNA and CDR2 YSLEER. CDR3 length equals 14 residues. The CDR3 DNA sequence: TGCGCCAGCAGCCAAGAGGGGACACCGTATGGCTACACCTTC. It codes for CASSQEGTPYGYTF.

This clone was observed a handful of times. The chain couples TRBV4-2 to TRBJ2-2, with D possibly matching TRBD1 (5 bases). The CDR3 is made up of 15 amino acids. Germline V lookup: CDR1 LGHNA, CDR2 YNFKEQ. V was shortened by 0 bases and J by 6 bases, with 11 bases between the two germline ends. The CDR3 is CASSQDRALSGELFF. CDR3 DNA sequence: TGTGCCAGCAGCCAAGACAGGGCCCTCTCCGGGGAGCTGTTTTTT.

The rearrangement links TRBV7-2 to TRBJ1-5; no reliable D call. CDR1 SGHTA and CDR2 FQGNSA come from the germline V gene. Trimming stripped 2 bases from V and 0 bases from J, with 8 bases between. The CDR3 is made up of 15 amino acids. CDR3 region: CASSLFLYSNQPQHF. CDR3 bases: TGTGCCAGCAGCTTATTTCTATATAGCAATCAGCCCCAGCATTTT.

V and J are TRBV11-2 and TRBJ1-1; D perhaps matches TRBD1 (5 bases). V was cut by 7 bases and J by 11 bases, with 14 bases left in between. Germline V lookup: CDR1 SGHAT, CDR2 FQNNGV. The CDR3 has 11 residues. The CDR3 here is CASTLQESAFF. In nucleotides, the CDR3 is TGTGCCAGCACCCTACAGGAATCCGCTTTCTTT.

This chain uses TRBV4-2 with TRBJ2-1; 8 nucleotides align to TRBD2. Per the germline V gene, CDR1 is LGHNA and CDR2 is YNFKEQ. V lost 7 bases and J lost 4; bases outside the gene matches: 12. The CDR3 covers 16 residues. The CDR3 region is CASTLSGGAQYNEQFF. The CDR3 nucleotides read TGTGCCAGCACATTATCCGGGGGGGCCCAGTACAATGAGCAGTTCTTC.

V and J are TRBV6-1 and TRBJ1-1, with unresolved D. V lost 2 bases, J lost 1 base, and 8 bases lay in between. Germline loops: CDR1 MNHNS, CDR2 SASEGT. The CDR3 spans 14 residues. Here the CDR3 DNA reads TGTGCCAGCAGTGAAAGGAACAGGAACACTGAAGCTTTCTTT. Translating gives CASSERNRNTEAFF.

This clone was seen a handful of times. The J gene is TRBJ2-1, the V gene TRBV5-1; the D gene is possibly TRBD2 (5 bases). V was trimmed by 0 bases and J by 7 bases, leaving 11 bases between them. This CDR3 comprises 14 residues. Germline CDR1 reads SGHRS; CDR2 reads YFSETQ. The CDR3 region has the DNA TGCGCCAGCAGCTTGGGGGCCAGAGGGAATGAGCAGTTCTTC. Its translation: CASSLGARGNEQFF.

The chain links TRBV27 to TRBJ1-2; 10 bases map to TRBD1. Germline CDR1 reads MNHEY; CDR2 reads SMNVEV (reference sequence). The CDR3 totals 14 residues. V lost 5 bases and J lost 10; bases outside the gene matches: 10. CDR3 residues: CASSPRQGAGDYTF. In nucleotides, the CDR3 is TGTGCCAGCAGTCCCCGACAGGGGGCGGGGGACTACACCTTC.

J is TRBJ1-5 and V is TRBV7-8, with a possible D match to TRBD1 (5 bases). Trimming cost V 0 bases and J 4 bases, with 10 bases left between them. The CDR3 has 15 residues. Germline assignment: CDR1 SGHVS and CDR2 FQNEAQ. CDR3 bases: TGTGCCAGCAGCTTAGCTTACGGGGGGAATCAGCCCCAGCATTTT. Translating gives CASSLAYGGNQPQHF.

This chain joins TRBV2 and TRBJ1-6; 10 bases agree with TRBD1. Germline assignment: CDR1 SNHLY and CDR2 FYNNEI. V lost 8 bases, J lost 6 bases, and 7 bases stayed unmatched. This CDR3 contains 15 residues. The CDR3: CASDQRTGGNSPLHF. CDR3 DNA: TGTGCCAGCGATCAACGGACAGGGGGTAATTCACCCCTCCACTTT.

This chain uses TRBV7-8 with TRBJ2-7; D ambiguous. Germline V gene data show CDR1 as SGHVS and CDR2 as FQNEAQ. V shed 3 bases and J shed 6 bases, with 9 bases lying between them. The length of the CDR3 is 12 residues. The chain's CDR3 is CASSFQAGEQYF. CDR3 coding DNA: TGTGCCAGCAGCTTTCAGGCCGGCGAGCAGTACTTC. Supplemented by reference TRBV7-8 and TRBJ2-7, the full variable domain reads GAGVSQSPRYKVAKRGQDVALRCDPISGHVSLFWYQQALGQGPEFLTYFQNEAQLDKSGLPSDRFFAERPEGSVSTLKIQRTQQEDSAVYLCASSFQAGEQYFGPGTRLTVT.

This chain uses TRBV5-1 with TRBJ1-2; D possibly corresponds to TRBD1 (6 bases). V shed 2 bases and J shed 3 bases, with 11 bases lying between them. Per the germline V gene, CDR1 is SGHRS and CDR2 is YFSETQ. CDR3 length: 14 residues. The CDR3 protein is CASSFRAGDYGYTF. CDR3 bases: TGCGCCAGCAGCTTTAGGGCAGGGGACTATGGCTACACCTTC.

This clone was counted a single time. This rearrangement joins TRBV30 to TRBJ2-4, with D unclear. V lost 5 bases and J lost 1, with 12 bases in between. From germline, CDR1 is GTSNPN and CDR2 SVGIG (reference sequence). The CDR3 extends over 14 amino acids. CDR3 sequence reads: CAWGPGAAKNIQYF. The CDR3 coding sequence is TGTGCCTGGGGTCCAGGTGCGGCCAAAAACATTCAGTACTTC. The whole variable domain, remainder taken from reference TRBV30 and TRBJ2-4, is SQTIHQWPATLVQPVGSPLSLECTVEGTSNPNLYWYRQAAGRGLQLLFYSVGIGQISSEVPQNLSASRPQDRQFILSSKKLLLSDSGFYLCAWGPGAAKNIQYFGAGTRLSVL.

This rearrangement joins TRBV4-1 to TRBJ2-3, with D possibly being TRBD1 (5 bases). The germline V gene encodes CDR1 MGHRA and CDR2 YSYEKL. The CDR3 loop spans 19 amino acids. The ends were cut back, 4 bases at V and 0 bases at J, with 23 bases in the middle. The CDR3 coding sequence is TGCGCCAGCAGCCCTTCGGATCTAGGGGTTTCGTTTAGCACAGATACGCAGTATTTT. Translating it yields CASSPSDLGVSFSTDTQYF.

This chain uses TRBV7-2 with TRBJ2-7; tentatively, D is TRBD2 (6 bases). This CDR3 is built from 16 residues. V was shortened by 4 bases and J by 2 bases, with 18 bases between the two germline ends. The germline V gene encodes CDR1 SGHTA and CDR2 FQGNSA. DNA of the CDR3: TGTGCCAGCAGCTCGCTACTAGCTCCCACCCCCTACGAGCAGTACTTC. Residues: CASSSLLAPTPYEQYF.

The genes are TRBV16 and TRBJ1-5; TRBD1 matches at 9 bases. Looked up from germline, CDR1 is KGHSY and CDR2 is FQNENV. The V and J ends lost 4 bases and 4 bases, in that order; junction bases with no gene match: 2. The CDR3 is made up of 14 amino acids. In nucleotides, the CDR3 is TGTGCCAGCAGCCCTGGACAGGGGAATCAGCCCCAGCATTTT. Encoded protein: CASSPGQGNQPQHF.

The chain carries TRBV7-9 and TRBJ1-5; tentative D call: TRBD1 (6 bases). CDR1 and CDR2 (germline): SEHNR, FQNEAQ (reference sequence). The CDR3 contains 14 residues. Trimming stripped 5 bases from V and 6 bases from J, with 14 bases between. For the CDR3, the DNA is TGTGCCAGCAGCGGGACACCGTCGGGTCAGCCCCAGCATTTT. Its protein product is CASSGTPSGQPQHF.

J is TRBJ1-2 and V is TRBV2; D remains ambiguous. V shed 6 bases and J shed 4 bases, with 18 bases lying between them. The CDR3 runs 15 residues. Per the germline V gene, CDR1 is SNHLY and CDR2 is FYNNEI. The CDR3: CASSPEADHIYGYTF. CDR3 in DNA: TGTGCCAGCAGCCCCGAGGCGGATCATATCTATGGCTACACCTTC.

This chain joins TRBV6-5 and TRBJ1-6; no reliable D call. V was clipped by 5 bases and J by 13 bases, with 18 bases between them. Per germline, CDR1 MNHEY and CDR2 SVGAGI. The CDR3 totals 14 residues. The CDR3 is CASSPRRGGFPLHF. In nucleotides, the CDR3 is TGTGCCAGCAGTCCCCGCCGGGGTGGTTTTCCCCTCCACTTT.

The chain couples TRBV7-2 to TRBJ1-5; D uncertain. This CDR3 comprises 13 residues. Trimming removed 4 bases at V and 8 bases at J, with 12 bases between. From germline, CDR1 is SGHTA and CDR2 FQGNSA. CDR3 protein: CASSSGWWEPQHF. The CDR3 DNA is TGTGCCAGCAGCTCAGGTTGGTGGGAGCCCCAGCATTTT. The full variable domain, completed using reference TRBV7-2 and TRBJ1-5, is GAGVSQSPSNKVTEKGKDVELRCDPISGHTALYWYRQSLGQGLEFLIYFQGNSAPDKSGLPSDRFSAERTGGSVSTLTIQRTQQEDSAVYLCASSSGWWEPQHFGDGTRLSIL.

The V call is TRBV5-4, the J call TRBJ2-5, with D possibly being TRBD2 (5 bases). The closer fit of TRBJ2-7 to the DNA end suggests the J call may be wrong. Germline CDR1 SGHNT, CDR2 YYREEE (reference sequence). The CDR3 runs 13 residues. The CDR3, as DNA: TGTGCCAGCAGCTTTGGGAGCTCCTACGAGCAGTACTTC. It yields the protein CASSFGSSYEQYF.